This T cell receptor (beta chain) was recovered during a study of shared clonotypes between healthy human individuals (TCRdb year 2020). About the investigation overall: The cohort comprised a couple of women and a few men aged 18 to 49 years. For each donor, CD4 naive and CD4 memory were each given three plates, CD8 naive was given two plates, and CD8 memory was given one plate. Each donor's leukapheresis produced roughly between roughly 0.94 and 9.5 billion PBMCs. Blood TCR repertoires of about 5 healthy adults were deeply sequenced to estimate repertoire size and the extent of clonotype sharing between individuals. To increase sequencing depth and limit assay-specific biases, TCR repertoire library preparation and sequencing were carried out by different laboratories using diverse techniques.

Trimmed from V: 0 bases; trimmed from J: 4 bases; junction bases lacking a gene match: 9. There are 17 amino acids in the CDR3, from cysteine to phenylalanine inclusive. The retained sequence is limited to the CDR3, 51 bases, with the frame set at the first base. In the germline V gene, CDR1 corresponds to LGHNA and CDR2 to YSLEER. The research as a whole found: Based on pairwise subsampling, the degree of clonotype sharing among donors was expected to be affected by sequencing depth. Sampling was limited to blood, and TCR repertoires in tissue likely differ from TCR repertoires in blood. Compared with non-shared clonotypes, the clonotypes found in all four sorted-subset donors had higher generation probabilities. Larger estimated clonotype richness was generally found for naive subsets than for memory subsets. Sharing across four donors was observed for 5% to 6.5% of naive CD4, about 4% of naive CD8, roughly 2.3% of memory CD4, and about 0.4% of memory CD8 clonotypes. Rarefaction of sorted-subset datasets indicated incomplete sequencing despite the large sequencing depth. The small number of donors limited the genetic and exposure-history diversity represented.

The donors were healthy, HIV-negative adults who had no recently reported acute infections or vaccinations. All donors were Caucasian adults living in Nashville, Tennessee, USA. CD4+ T cells were enriched by magnetic negative selection; naive cells were then positively selected on CD45RA, and the negative fraction formed the memory subset. Blood was obtained by leukapheresis, after which PBMCs were separated by Ficoll-Histopaque density gradient centrifugation and cryopreserved in liquid nitrogen vapor phase. Analytical flow cytometry was used to check the purity and quantity of every magnetically sorted T cell population. Each sorted fraction had its genomic DNA isolated and then quantified by UV absorbance on a Nanodrop 2000c. This clone appeared a single time. The target of this receptor is not known. The sample holds no much larger clone one base away, and base qualities are not on file. TCR CDR3 regions were amplified from genomic DNA by multiplex PCR using the deep immunoSEQ assay. Extracted genomic DNA from each cell subset was spread evenly across all wells of several immunoSEQ 96-well plates, with each plate serving as a replicate. Each replicate PCR for sorted subsets received approximately 220 ng genomic DNA, equal to around 32,000 T cell genomes. Purified libraries were measured with a Qubit 3.0 fluorometer, size-checked on a Bioanalyzer 2100, and measured again with the KAPA Library Quantification kit. Every immunoSEQ 96-well plate was sequenced on a separate single-read 150-cycle Illumina NextSeq 550 flow cell. The study's processing was this. Because the immunoSEQ output included only junctional sequences and no quality scores, the filtering could not be the same as the filtering used for full-length reads. To assign V/J genes and CDR3, sequences were annotated using PyIR, a Python wrapper for IgBLAST v1.9, with IMGT germline references. Reads with weak V/J assignments (E-value above 1e-6), missing CDR3, stop codons, out-of-frame junctions, or ambiguous translated residues were removed. A V3J clonotype was defined by an identical inferred V gene, J gene, and CDR3 amino acid sequence. To compute the percentage overlap between repertoires, the number of shared unique clonotypes was divided by the size of the smaller repertoire. Repertoire richness was assessed with RTK rarefaction, the Chao1 estimator, and Recon v2.1 estimates of unobserved clonotypes. Generation probabilities were computed with OLGA for all TCRbeta clonotypes obtained by the gDNA method from several donors. TCRdb took over this immuneACCESS table, retaining in-frame rearrangements with V and J assigned. Such tables are incomplete; in checked studies, under half of the missing clones stem from an unresolved V gene, and the remainder is unexplained. That table supplies the V and J calls and clone size; D and trimming were determined from the DNA. This sample is represented by about 2.4 million clones; around 90% of them were singletons. The ten largest make up roughly 0.15% of the sample.

The clonotype originates from a man aged 18 to 30 in good health. The chain uses TRBV4-3 and TRBJ2-3; 8 middle bases align to TRBD2. Sequences were obtained from naive CD4+ T cells sorted from blood. This specimen's cell subset or site label, per the study, means: CD45RA+ positively selected. The nucleotide sequence reads as follows: TGCGCCAGCAGCCAAGATCGGGGCGGGAGGTACTCAGATACGCAGTATTTT. The encoded protein is CASSQDRGGRYSDTQYF.